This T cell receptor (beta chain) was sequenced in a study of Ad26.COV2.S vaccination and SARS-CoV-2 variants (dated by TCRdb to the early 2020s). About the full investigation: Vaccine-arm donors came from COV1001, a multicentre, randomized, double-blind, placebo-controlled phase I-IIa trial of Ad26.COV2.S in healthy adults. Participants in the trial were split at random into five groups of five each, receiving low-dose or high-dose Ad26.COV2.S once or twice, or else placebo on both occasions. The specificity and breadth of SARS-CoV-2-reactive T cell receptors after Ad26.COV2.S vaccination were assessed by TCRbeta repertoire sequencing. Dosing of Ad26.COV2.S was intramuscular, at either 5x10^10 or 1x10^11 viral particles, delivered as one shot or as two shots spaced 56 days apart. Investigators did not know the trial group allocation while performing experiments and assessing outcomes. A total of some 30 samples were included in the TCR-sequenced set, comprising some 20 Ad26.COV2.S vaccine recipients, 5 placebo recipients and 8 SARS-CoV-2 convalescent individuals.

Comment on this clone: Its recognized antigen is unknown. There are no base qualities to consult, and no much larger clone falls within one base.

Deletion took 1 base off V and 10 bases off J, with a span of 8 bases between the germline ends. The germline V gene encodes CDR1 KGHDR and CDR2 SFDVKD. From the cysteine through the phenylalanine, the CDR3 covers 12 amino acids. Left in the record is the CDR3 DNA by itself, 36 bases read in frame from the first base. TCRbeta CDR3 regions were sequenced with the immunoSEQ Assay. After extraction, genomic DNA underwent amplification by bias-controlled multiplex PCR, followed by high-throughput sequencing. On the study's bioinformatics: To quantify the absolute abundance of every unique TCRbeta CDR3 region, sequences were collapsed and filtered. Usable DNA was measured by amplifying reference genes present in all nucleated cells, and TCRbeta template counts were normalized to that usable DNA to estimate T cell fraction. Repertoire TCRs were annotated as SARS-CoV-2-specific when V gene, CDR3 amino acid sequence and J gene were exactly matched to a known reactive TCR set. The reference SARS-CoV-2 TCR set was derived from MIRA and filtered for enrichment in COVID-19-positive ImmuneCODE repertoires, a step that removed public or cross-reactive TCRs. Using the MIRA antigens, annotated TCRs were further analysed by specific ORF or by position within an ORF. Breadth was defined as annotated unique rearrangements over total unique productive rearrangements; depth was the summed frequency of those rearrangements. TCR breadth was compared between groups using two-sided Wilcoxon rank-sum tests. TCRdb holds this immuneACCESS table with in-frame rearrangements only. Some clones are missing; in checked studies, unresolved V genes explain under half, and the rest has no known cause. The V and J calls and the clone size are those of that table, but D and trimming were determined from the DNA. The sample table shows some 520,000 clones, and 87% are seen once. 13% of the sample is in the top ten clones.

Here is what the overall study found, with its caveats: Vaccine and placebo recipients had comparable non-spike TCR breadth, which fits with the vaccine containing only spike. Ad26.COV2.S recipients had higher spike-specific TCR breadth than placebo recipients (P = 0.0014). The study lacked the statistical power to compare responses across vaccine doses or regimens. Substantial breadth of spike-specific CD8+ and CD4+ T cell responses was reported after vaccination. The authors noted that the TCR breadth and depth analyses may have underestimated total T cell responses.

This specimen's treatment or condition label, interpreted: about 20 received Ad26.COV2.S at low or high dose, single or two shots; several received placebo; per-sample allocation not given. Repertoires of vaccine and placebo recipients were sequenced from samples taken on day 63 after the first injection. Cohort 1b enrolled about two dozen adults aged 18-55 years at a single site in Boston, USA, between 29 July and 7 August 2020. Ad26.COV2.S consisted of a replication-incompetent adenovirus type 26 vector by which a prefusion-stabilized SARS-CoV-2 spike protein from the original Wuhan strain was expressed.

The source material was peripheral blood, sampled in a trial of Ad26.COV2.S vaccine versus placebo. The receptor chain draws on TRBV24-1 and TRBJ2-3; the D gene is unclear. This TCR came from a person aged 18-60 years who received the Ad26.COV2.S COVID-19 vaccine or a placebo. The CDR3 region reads CATSDFGGPQYF. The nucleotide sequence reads TGTGCCACCAGTGATTTTGGCGGTCCGCAGTATTTT.